This entry lists 18 T cell receptor beta chains sequenced from one sample in a study of PD-1 blockade in classical Hodgkin lymphoma. This table comes from immunoSEQ multiplex PCR, and its TCRdb copy is limited to in-frame clones, with some not included. Among about 93,000 clones, roughly four fifths were seen once, and the ten largest hold roughly 15%. Brentuximab vedotin exposure varied, and every patient relapsed after autologous stem cell transplantation. Specimen: peripheral blood mononuclear cells (PBMCs), collected before the second cycle of nivolumab. The receptors shown here come from a human donor with classical Hodgkin lymphoma.

The chain has TRBV18 and TRBJ1-1; D not resolved. This CDR3 comprises 14 residues. Germline CDR1 reads KGHSH; CDR2 reads LQKENI. The germline V and J ends were trimmed by 1 base and 0 bases, with 6 bases remaining between them. CDR3 bases: TGTGCCAGCTCACCACAAACAGTGAACACTGAAGCTTTCTTT. Translated, it gives CASSPQTVNTEAFF.

The rearrangement links TRBV7-3 to TRBJ2-3, with D perhaps matching TRBD2 (5 bases). The germline V gene has CDR1 SGHTA and CDR2 FQGTGA. The V gene lost 5 bases and the J gene lost 2 bases, with 11 bases spanning the gap. The CDR3 covers 14 residues. CDR3 region: CASSPTDSTDTQYF. CDR3 coding DNA: TGTGCCAGCAGCCCAACGGACTCCACAGATACGCAGTATTTT.

This clone appeared a few times. This chain links TRBV2 with TRBJ2-4, with D unclear. V lost 0 bases and J 1 base, leaving 10 bases between the germline ends. CDR3 size: 16 residues. CDR1 and CDR2 from the germline V gene are SNHLY and FYNNEI. The CDR3 nucleotides read TGTGCCAGCAGTGAAGCGAGTGCGGCGGCCAAAAACATTCAGTACTTC. Its protein is CASSEASAAAKNIQYF. Filled out from reference TRBV2 and TRBJ2-4, the complete variable domain reads EPEVTQTPSHQVTQMGQEVILRCVPISNHLYFYWYRQILGQKVEFLVSFYNNEISEKSEIFDDQFSVERPDGSNFTLKIRSTKLEDSAMYFCASSEASAAAKNIQYFGAGTRLSVL.

This rearrangement joins TRBV2 to TRBJ2-7, with D possibly being TRBD2 (6 bases). This CDR3 contains 14 residues. Trimming took off 1 base at V and 0 bases at J, with 7 bases between the two ends. Germline loops: CDR1 SNHLY, CDR2 FYNNEI. CDR3 DNA sequence: TGTGCCAGCAGTGAAGGGAGGGGCTCCTACGAGCAGTACTTC. Residues: CASSEGRGSYEQYF.

This chain uses TRBV19 with TRBJ2-2; 7 bases map to TRBD1. This CDR3 spans 13 amino acids. Germline V gene data show CDR1 as LNHDA and CDR2 as SQIVND (reference sequence). V lost 10 bases, J lost 6 bases, and 8 bases stayed unmatched. CDR3 coding DNA: TGTGCCACCAGACAGGGACGGGCCGGGGAGCTGTTTTTT. Its protein is CATRQGRAGELFF.

The gene calls are TRBV9 and TRBJ2-3; 7 bases match TRBD2. Germline CDR1 is SGDLS and CDR2 is YYNGEE. This CDR3 is 12 amino acids long. V was pared by 4 bases and J by 6 bases, with 2 bases of the junction left unmatched. The CDR3 DNA is TGTGCCAGCAGCAAAGCGGGGGATACGCAGTATTTT. Translating gives CASSKAGDTQYF.

The gene calls are TRBV7-2 and TRBJ2-7; unclear D gene. CDR1 and CDR2 (germline): SGHTA, FQGNSA. V lost 1 base to trimming and J lost 5 bases, with 18 bases between them. The CDR3 has 16 residues. The CDR3 sequence: CASSLDPGLIKNEQYF. CDR3 nucleotide sequence: TGTGCCAGCAGCTTAGACCCCGGGCTAATAAAAAACGAGCAGTACTTC.

The rearrangement joins TRBV27 to TRBJ2-7; TRBD2 aligns across 8 bases. The germline V gene has CDR1 MNHEY and CDR2 SMNVEV (reference sequence). After removal of 2 bases from V and 4 bases from J, the junction contained 7 bases not matched to a gene. The CDR3 extends over 15 amino acids. CDR3 protein: CASSLREGGAYEQYF. The CDR3 DNA sequence: TGTGCCAGCAGTTTACGGGAGGGGGGGGCTTACGAGCAGTACTTC.

As regards this clone: Sequence at one end of the junction differs from germline and may be a read error. V usage is TRBV6-6 and J usage is TRBJ2-7; unclear D gene. Looked up from germline, CDR1 is MNHNY and CDR2 is SVGAGI (reference sequence). The CDR3 extends over 15 amino acids. This CDR3 reads CASSYGLQVSSDQNF. DNA for the CDR3: TGTGCCAGCAGTTACGGGTTGCAGGTCTCATCCGATCAAAACTTC.

The chain couples TRBV5-5 to TRBJ2-2; 9 bases are a match to TRBD2. Germline assignment: CDR1 SGHKS and CDR2 YYEKEE (reference sequence). Unmatched junction bases numbered 3, after V lost 2 bases and J lost 4 bases. This CDR3 is 15 amino acids long. This CDR3 is CASSLGLAPTGELFF. CDR3 bases: TGTGCCAGCAGCTTAGGACTAGCGCCCACCGGGGAGCTGTTTTTT.

The chain joins TRBV4-1 to TRBJ1-4; no reliable D call. Trimming pared 0 bases from V and 8 bases from J, leaving 7 bases between. Germline V gene sequence: CDR1 MGHRA, CDR2 YSYEKL. This CDR3 spans 13 amino acids. CDR3 sequence reads: CASSQDRVEKLFF. The CDR3 coding sequence is TGCGCCAGCAGCCAAGATCGGGTGGAAAAACTGTTTTTT.

V gene TRBV7-9 combines with J gene TRBJ2-7; D ambiguous. The CDR3 extends over 12 amino acids. The germline V and J ends were trimmed by 2 bases and 6 bases, with 8 bases remaining between them. CDR1 is SEHNR and CDR2 is FQNEAQ in the germline V gene (reference sequence). The DNA of the CDR3 is TGTGCCAGCAGCTTAATCATTCGCGAGCAGTACTTC. Its translation is CASSLIIREQYF.

V gene TRBV7-6 combines with J gene TRBJ2-1; 11 bases line up with TRBD2. The CDR3 length is 20 residues. Germline CDR1 and CDR2: SGHVS and FNYEAQ. V shed 5 bases, J shed 0 bases, and the junction held 15 bases outside the gene matches. Written as DNA, the CDR3 is TGTGCCAGCAGCCAATACAGACCCAGACTAGCGGGAAACTCCTACAATGAGCAGTTCTTC. Protein sequence: CASSQYRPRLAGNSYNEQFF.

The rearrangement links TRBV5-4 to TRBJ2-1; tentatively, D is TRBD1 (6 bases). V was clipped by 0 bases and J by 4 bases, with 11 bases between them. The germline V gene encodes CDR1 SGHNT and CDR2 YYREEE (reference sequence). This CDR3 contains 15 residues. CDR3 coding DNA: TGTGCCAGCAGCTTGGGGACAGCAACTTACAATGAGCAGTTCTTC. Translated: CASSLGTATYNEQFF.

The chain combines TRBV27 with TRBJ2-7; no clear D gene. The CDR3 has 13 residues. V was cut by 6 bases and J by 5 bases, with 14 bases left in between. From germline, CDR1 is MNHEY and CDR2 SMNVEV (reference sequence). The CDR3, as DNA: TGTGCCAGCAGCGTTGGACCCTGGGACGAGCAGTACTTC. Translation: CASSVGPWDEQYF.

The chain combines TRBV7-6 with TRBJ2-7, with TRBD2 as a possible D gene (6 bases). Per the germline V gene, CDR1 is SGHVS and CDR2 is FNYEAQ. The germline V and J ends were trimmed by 5 bases and 3 bases, with 17 bases remaining between them. This CDR3 has 15 residues. CDR3 amino acids: CASSRGASELYEQYF. Written as DNA, the CDR3 is TGTGCCAGCAGCCGAGGGGCTAGCGAGCTCTACGAGCAGTACTTC.

The V gene is TRBV10-3, the J gene TRBJ2-7, with D possibly matching TRBD2 (6 bases). This CDR3 spans 13 amino acids. Trimming removed 3 bases at V and 4 bases at J, with 10 bases between. Looked up from germline, CDR1 is ENHRY and CDR2 is SYGVKD. DNA of the CDR3: TGTGCCATCAGTGACCCGACTAGTTACGAGCAGTACTTC. Amino acids: CAISDPTSYEQYF.

The chain joins TRBV5-4 to TRBJ1-1; 8 bases align to TRBD1. The V gene end was trimmed by 4 bases and the J gene end by 0 bases; junction bases not matched to a gene: 5. CDR3 size: 15 residues. Germline CDR1 and CDR2: SGHNT and YYREEE (reference sequence). This CDR3 is CASSAQGGLNTEAFF. CDR3 nucleotides: TGTGCCAGCAGCGCACAGGGGGGGCTGAACACTGAAGCTTTCTTT.